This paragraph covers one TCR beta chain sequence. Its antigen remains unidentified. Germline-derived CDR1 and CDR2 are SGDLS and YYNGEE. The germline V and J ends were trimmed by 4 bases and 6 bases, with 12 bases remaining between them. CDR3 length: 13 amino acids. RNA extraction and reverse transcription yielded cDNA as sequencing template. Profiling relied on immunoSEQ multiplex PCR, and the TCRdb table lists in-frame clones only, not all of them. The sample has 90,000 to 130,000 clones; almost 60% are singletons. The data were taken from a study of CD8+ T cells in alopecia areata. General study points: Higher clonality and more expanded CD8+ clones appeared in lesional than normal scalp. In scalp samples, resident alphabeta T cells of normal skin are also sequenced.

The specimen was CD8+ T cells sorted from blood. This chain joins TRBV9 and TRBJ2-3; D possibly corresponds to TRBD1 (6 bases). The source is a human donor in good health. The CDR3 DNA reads TGTGCCAGCAGCAGCGCCCAGGGGGATACGCAGTATTTT. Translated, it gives CASSSAQGDTQYF.